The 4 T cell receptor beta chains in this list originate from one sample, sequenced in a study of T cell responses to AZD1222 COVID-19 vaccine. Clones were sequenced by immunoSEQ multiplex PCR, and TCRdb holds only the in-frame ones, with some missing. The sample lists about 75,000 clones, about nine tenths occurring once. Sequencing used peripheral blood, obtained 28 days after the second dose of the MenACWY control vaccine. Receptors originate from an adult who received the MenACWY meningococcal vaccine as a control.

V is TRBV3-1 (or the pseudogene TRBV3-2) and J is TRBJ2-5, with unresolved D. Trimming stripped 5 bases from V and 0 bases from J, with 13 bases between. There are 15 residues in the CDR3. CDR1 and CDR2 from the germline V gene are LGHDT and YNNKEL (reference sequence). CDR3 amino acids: CASSAPSVNQETQYF. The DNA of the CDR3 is TGTGCCAGCAGCGCTCCCTCGGTAAACCAAGAGACCCAGTACTTC.

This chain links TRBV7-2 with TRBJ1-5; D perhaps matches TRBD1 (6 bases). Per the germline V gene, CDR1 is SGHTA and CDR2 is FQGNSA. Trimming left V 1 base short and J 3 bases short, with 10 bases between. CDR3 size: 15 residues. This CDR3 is CASSLGDTNNQPQHF. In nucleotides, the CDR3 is TGTGCCAGCAGCTTAGGGGACACGAACAATCAGCCCCAGCATTTT.

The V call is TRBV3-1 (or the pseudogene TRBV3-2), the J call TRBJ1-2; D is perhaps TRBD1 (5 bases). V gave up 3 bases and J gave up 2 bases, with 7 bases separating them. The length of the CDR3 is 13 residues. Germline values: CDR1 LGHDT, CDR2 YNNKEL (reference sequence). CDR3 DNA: TGTGCCAGCAGCCAGTGGGGGAACTATGGCTACACCTTC. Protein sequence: CASSQWGNYGYTF.

The CDR3: CASSQDYRNYGYTF. CDR3 DNA sequence: TGTGCCAGCAGCCAAGATTACAGAAACTATGGCTACACCTTC. The rearrangement links TRBV4-2 to TRBJ1-2, with D uncertain. CDR1 and CDR2 (germline): LGHNA, YNFKEQ. V was shortened by 0 bases and J by 2 bases, with 7 bases between the two germline ends. The CDR3 totals 14 residues.